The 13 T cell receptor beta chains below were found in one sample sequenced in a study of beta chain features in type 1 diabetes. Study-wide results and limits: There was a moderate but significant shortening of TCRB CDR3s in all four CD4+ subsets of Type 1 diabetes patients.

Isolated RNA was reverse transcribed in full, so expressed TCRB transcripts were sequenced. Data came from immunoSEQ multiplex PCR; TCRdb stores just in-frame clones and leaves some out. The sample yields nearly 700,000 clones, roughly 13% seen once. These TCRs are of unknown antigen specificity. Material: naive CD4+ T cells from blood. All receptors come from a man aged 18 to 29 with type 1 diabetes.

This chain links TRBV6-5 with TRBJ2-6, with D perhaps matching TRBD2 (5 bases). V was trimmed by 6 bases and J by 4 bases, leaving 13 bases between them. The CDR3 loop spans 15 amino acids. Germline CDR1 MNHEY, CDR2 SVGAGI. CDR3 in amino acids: CASSVVGGGANVLTF. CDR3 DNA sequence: TGTGCCAGCAGCGTCGTTGGAGGCGGGGCCAACGTCCTGACTTTC.

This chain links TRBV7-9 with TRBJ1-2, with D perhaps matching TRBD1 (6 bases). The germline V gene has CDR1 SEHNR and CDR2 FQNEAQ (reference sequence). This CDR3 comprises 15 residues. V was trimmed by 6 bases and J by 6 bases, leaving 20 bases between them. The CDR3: CASSADRTAVDGYTF. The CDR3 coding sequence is TGTGCCAGCAGTGCCGACAGGACCGCCGTGGATGGCTACACCTTC. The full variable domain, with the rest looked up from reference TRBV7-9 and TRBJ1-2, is DTGVSQNPRHKITKRGQNVTFRCDPISEHNRLYWYRQTLGQGPEFLTYFQNEAQLEKSRLLSDRFSAERPKGSFSTLEIQRTEQGDSAMYLCASSADRTAVDGYTFGSGTRLTVV.

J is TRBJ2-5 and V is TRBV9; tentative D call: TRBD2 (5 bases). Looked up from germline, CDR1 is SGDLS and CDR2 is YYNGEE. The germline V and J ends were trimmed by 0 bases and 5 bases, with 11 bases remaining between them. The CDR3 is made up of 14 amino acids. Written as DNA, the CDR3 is TGTGCCAGCAGCGTAGGAGGGAAGTGGGAGACCCAGTACTTC. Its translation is CASSVGGKWETQYF.

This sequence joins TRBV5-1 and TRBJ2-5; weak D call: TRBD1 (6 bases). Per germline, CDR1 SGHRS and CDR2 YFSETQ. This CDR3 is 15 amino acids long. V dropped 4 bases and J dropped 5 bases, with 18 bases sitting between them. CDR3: CASSVVPGARETQYF. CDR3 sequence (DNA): TGCGCCAGCAGCGTAGTACCAGGGGCCAGGGAGACCCAGTACTTC.

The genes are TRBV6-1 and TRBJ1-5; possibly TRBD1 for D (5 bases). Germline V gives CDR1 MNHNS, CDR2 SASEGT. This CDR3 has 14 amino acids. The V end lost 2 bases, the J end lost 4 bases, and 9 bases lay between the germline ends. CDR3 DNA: TGTGCCAGCAGTGAATGGGGCAGAAATCAGCCCCAGCATTTT. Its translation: CASSEWGRNQPQHF.

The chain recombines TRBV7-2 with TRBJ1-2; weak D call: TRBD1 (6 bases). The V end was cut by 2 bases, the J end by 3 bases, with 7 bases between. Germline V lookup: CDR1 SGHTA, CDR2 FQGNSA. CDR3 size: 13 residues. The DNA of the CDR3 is TGTGCCAGCAGCTTATACAGGGACTATGGCTACACCTTC. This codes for CASSLYRDYGYTF.

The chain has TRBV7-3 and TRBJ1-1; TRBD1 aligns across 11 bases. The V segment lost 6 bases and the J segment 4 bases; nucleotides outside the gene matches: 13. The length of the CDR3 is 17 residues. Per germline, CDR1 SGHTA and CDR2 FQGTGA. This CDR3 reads CASSPLRAGTGGTEAFF. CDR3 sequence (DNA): TGTGCCAGCAGTCCTTTGAGAGCCGGGACAGGGGGCACTGAAGCTTTCTTT.

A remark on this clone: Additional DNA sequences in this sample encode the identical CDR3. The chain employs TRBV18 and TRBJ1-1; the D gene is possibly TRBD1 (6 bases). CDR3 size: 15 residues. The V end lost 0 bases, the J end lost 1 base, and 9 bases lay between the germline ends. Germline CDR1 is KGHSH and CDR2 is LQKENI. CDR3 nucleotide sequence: TGTGCCAGCTCACCACCTTCAGGGGCGAACACTGAAGCTTTCTTT. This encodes CASSPPSGANTEAFF. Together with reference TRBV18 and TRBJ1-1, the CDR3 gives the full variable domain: NAGVMQNPRHLVRRRGQEARLRCSPMKGHSHVYWYRQLPEEGLKFMVYLQKENIIDESGMPKERFSAEFPKEGPSILRIQQVVRGDSAAYFCASSPPSGANTEAFFGQGTRLTVV.

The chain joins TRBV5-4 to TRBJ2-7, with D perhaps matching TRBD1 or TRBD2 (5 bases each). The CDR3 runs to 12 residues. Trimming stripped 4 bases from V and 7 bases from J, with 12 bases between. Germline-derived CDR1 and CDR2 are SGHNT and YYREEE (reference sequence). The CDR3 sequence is CASSLVGEEQYF. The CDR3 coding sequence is TGTGCCAGCAGCCTGGTGGGGGAAGAGCAGTACTTC.

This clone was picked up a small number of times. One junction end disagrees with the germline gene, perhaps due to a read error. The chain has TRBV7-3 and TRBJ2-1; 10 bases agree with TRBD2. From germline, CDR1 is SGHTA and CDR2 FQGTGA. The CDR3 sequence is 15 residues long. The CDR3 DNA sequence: TGTGCCAGCAGCCTAACTAGCGGGGATTACAATGAGCAGTTCTTC. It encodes CASSLTSGDYNEQFF.

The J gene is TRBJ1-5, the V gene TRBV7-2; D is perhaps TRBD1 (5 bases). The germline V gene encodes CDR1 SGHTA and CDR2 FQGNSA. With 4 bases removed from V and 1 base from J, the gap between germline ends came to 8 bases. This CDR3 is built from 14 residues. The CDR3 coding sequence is TGTGCCAGCAGCTCCCCAGGGAGCAATCAGCCCCAGCATTTT. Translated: CASSSPGSNQPQHF.

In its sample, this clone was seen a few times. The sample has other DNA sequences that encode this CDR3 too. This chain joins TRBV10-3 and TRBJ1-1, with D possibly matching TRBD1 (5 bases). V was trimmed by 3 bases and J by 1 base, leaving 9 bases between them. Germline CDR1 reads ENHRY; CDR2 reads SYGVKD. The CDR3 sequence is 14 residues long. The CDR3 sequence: CAISDSTGNTEAFF. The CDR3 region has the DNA TGTGCCATCAGTGATTCCACAGGGAACACTGAAGCTTTCTTT.

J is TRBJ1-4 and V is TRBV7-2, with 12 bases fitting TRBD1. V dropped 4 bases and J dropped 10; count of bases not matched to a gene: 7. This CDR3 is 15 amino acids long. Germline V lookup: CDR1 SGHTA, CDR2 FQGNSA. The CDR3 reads CASSYSGTGGVKLFF. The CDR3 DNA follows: TGTGCCAGCAGCTATTCCGGGACAGGGGGCGTAAAACTGTTTTTT.